One and the same sample provided the 7 T cell receptor beta chains below, sequenced in a study of cytomegalovirus exposure and HLA in healthy donors (dated by TCRdb to 2015 to 2018). Library generation was performed with the immunoSEQ multiplex PCR assay. For the multiplex PCR, a mixture combining 60 forward primers for TCR Vbeta segments and 13 reverse primers for TCR Jbeta segments was used. The table was pulled from immuneACCESS by TCRdb, which kept in-frame rearrangements only. Such tables lose some clones; where checked, under half of the loss comes from unresolved V genes, and the rest has no known cause. This sample holds 55,000 to 75,000 clones; about 67% were observed only once. Together, the top ten hold approximately 10% of the sample. Sequences were obtained from PBMCs. The receptor set was obtained from a human donor in good health.

The chain joins TRBV11-3 to TRBJ2-2; the D gene is possibly TRBD2 (6 bases). CDR3 length: 16 residues. From germline, CDR1 is SGHNT and CDR2 YENEEA. Trimming removed 1 base at V and 0 bases at J, with 9 bases between. This CDR3 is CASSLVSGANTGELFF. The CDR3 DNA reads TGTGCCAGCAGCTTAGTTAGCGGAGCGAACACCGGGGAGCTGTTTTTT.

With respect to this clone: Other DNA sequences within the sample encode an identical CDR3. The rearrangement uses TRBV30 and TRBJ2-7; D may be TRBD1 (5 bases). Trimming stripped 2 bases from V and 3 bases from J, with 8 bases between. The CDR3 covers 12 residues. Germline lookup yields CDR1 GTSNPN and CDR2 SVGIG (reference sequence). CDR3: CAWSPQGYEQYF. DNA for the CDR3: TGTGCCTGGAGTCCTCAGGGCTACGAGCAGTACTTC.

The chain couples TRBV5-8 to TRBJ2-3, with 12 positions matching TRBD2. The germline CDR1 and CDR2 sequences are SGHTS and YDEGEE. The CDR3 is 15 residues long. With V trimmed by 4 bases and J by 10 bases, 10 bases remained unmatched. In DNA, the CDR3 is TGTGCCAGCAGCACGACGACTAGCGGGAGTATTGCGCAGTATTTT. It codes for CASSTTTSGSIAQYF.

This clone was seen only a few times. The chain joins TRBV21-1 to TRBJ2-7; TRBD2 reflects the table's D call only, with no check against the DNA. TRBV21-1 is recorded as a pseudogene. The CDR3 is 16 amino acids. This CDR3 is CASSPQEDGGLGEQYF. The CDR3 nucleotides are TGTGCCAGCAGCCCCCAGGAGGATGGAGGGTTGGGCGAGCAGTACTTC.

This clone appeared a single time. This sequence joins TRBV9 and TRBJ2-6; the D gene is possibly TRBD1 (6 bases). CDR1 is SGDLS, CDR2 YYNGEE, per germline. The CDR3 runs 17 residues. Trimming took off 2 bases at V and 0 bases at J, with 12 bases between the two ends. The CDR3 reads CASSVPLQGSGANVLTF. In DNA form, the CDR3 reads TGTGCCAGCAGCGTCCCGCTACAGGGCTCTGGGGCCAACGTCCTGACTTTC.

This clone was picked up one time. This chain joins TRBV7-3 and TRBJ2-2; the match to TRBD2 covers 15 bases. The CDR3 sequence is 16 residues long. Germline CDR1 reads SGHTA; CDR2 reads FQGTGA. Germline trimming cut 5 bases from V and 5 bases from J; bases unmatched to any gene: 3. The CDR3 sequence: CASSPGLAGGTGELFF. CDR3 sequence (DNA): TGTGCCAGCAGCCCAGGACTAGCGGGAGGGACCGGGGAGCTGTTTTTT. The complete variable domain, with remaining parts taken from reference TRBV7-3 and TRBJ2-2, reads GAGVSQTPSNKVTEKGKYVELRCDPISGHTALYWYRQSLGQGPEFLIYFQGTGAADDSGLPNDRFFAVRPEGSVSTLKIQRTERGDSAVYLCASSPGLAGGTGELFFGEGSRLTVL.

This sequence joins TRBV6-4 and TRBJ2-2, with TRBD2 as a possible D gene (5 bases). Germline lookup yields CDR1 MRHNA and CDR2 SNTAGT. V dropped 4 bases and J dropped 6 bases, with 6 bases sitting between them. The CDR3 runs to 12 residues. The CDR3 DNA follows: TGTGCCAGCAGTGGAGGGTCCGGGGAGCTGTTTTTT. Its translation is CASSGGSGELFF.